This TCR beta chain was identified during a study of cytomegalovirus exposure and HLA in healthy donors. PCR was performed using 60 Vbeta and 13 Jbeta primers. Only in-frame clones appear in the TCRdb table, and some are missing; sequencing was by immunoSEQ multiplex PCR. The table records approximately 140,000 clones, approximately 84% of them present only once. Trimming pared 8 bases from V and 8 bases from J, leaving 18 bases between. This CDR3 has 13 residues. CDR1 MNHEY and CDR2 SMNVEV come from the germline V gene (reference sequence). The sequenced material came from PBMCs. The chain combines TRBV27 with TRBJ1-2, with D tentatively TRBD1 (6 bases). The source of this sequence is a woman aged 18-35 years in good health and CMV-seronegative. Here the CDR3 reads CASGDWGGKGYTF. The CDR3 DNA sequence: TGTGCCAGCGGGGATTGGGGGGGCAAAGGCTACACCTTC.